The entry below describes one TCR beta chain. The CDR3 loop spans 15 amino acids. The V end was cut by 1 base, the J end by 3 bases, with 16 bases between. In germline, CDR1 is DFQATT, CDR2 SNEGSKA (reference sequence). TCRdb redid the calling of the RT-PCR reads with MiXCR, one entry per CDR3 protein. This table holds hundreds of thousands of distinct CDR3 sequences, around 9.9% found once. This sample is part of a study of response to subunit inactivated influenza vaccine. This clonotype was obtained from a man between 50 and 59 years old who received an inactivated influenza vaccine. The genes are TRBV20-1 and TRBJ2-7, with D possibly TRBD1 on 6 matching bases. The input for sequencing was PBMCs from blood, taken about 6 weeks after vaccination. This chain's CDR3 is CSARGGPGQIYEQYF. The CDR3 bases are TGCAGTGCTAGAGGCGGACCGGGACAAATCTACGAGCAGTACTTC.